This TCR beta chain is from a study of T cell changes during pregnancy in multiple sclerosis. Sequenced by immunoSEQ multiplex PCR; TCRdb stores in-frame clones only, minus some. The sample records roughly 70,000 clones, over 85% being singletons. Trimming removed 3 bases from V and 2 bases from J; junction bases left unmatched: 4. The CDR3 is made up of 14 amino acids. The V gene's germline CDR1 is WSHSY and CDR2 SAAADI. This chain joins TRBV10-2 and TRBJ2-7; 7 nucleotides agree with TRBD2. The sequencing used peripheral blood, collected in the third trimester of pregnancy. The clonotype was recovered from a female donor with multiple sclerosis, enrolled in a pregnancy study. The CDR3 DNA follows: TGCGCCAGCAGTGAATTACGGGAGGCCTACGAGCAGTACTTC. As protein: CASSELREAYEQYF.